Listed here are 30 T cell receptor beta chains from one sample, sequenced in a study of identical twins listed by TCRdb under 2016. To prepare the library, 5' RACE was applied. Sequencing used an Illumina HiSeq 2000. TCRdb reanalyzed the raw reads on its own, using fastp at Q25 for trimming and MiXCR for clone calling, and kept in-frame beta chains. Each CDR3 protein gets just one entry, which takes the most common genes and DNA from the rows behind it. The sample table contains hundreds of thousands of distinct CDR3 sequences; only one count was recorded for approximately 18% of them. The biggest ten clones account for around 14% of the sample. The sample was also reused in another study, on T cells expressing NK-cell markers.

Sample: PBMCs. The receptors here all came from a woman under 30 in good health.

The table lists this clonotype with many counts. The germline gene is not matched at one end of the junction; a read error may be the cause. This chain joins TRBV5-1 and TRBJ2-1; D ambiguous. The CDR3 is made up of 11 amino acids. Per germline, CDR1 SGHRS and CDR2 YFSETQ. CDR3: CASSLGSEQFF. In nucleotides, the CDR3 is TGTGCCAGCAGTTTAGGGTCTGAGCAGTTCTTC.

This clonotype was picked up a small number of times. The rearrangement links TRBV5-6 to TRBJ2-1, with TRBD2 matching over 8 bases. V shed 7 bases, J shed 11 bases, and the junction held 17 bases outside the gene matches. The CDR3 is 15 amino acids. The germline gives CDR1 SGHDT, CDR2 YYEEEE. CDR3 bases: TGTGCCAGCCGCATGATTAAGGGCGGGGGGTTGAAGCAGTTCTTC. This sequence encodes CASRMIKGGGLKQFF.

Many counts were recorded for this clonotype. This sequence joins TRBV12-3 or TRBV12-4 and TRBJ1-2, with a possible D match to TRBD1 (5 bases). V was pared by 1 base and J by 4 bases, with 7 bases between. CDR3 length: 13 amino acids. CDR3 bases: TGTGCCAGCAGTTTAGATGGGACCTATGGCTACACCTTC. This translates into CASSLDGTYGYTF.

The CDR3 reads CGVIPSQVHTEAFF. CDR3 nucleotide sequence: TGTGGGGTCATCCCATCACAGGTCCACACTGAAGCTTTCTTT. This chain connects TRBV7-9 to TRBJ1-1; perhaps TRBD1 as D (5 bases). Germline V gene data show CDR1 as SEHNR and CDR2 as FQNEAQ (reference sequence). The CDR3 length is 14 residues.

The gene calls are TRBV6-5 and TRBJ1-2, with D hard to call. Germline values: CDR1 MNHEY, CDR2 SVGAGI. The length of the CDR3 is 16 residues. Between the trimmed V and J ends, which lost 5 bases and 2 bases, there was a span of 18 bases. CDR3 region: CASSPNPTGQNYGYTF. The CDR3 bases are TGTGCCAGCAGTCCGAACCCCACCGGGCAAAACTATGGCTACACCTTC.

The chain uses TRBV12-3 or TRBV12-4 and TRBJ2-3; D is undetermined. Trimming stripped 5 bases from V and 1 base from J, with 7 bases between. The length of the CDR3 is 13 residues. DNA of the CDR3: TGTGCCAGCAGTATGGAAGGCACAGATACGCAGTATTTT. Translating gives CASSMEGTDTQYF.

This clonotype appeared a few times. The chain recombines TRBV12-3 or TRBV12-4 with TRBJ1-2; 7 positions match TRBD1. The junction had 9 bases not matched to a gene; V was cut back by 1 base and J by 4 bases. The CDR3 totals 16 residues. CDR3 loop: CASSLGTGQWAYGYTF. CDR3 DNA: TGTGCCAGCAGTTTAGGGACAGGACAATGGGCCTATGGCTACACCTTC.

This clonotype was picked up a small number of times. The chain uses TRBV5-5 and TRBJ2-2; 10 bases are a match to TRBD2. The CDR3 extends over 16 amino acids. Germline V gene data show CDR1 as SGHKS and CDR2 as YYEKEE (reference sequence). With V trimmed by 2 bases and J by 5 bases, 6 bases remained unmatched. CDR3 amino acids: CASSFSGRPGTGELFF. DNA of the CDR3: TGTGCCAGCAGCTTTAGCGGGAGGCCGGGGACCGGGGAGCTGTTTTTT. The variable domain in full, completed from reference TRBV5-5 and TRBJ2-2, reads DAGVTQSPTHLIKTRGQQVTLRCSPISGHKSVSWYQQVLGQGPQFIFQYYEKEERGRGNFPDRFSARQFPNYSSELNVNALLLGDSALYLCASSFSGRPGTGELFFGEGSRLTVL.

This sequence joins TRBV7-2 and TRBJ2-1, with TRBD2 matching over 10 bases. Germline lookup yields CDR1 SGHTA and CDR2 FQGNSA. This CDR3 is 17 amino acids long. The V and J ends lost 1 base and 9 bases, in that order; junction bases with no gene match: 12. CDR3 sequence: CASSLVSGRLVEVEQFF. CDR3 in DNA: TGTGCCAGCAGCTTAGTTAGCGGGAGGCTAGTTGAGGTTGAGCAGTTCTTC.

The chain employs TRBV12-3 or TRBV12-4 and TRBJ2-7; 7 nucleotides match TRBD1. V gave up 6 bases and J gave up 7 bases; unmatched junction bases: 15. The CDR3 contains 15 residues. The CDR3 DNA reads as TGTGCCAGCAGCCCCCTCTCCGGGACAGAGGGTGAGCAGTACTTC. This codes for CASSPLSGTEGEQYF.

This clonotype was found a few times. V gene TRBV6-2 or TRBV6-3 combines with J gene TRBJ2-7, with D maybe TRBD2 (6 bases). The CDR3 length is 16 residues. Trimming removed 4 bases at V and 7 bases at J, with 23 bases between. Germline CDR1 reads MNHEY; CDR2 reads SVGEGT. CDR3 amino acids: CASSSDFGAKGGEQYF. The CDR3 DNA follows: TGTGCCAGCAGTTCGGATTTTGGGGCCAAGGGAGGAGAGCAGTACTTC.

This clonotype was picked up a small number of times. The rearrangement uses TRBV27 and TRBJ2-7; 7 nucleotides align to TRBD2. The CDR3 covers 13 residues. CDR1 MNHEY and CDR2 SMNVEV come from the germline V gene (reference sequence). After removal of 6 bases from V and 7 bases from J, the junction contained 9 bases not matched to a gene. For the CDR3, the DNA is TGTGCCAGCAGCCGGACGGCGGGGGAGGAGCAGTACTTC. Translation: CASSRTAGEEQYF.

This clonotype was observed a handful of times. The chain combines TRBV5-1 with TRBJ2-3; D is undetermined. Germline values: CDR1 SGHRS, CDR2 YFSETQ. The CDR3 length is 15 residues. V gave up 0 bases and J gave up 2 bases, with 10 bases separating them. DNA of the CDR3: TGCGCCAGCAGCTTGGTGTCGTCGGTCACAGATACGCAGTATTTT. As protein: CASSLVSSVTDTQYF. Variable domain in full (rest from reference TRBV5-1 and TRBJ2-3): KAGVTQTPRYLIKTRGQQVTLSCSPISGHRSVSWYQQTPGQGLQFLFEYFSETQRNKGNFPGRFSGRQFSNSRSEMNVSTLELGDSALYLCASSLVSSVTDTQYFGPGTRLTVL.

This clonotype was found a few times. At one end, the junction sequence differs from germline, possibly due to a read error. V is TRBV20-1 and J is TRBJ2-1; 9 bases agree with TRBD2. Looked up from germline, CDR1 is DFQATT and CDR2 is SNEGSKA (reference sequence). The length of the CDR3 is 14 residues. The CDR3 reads CSARAGGPYNEQFF. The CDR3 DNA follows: TGCAGTGCAAGAGCGGGGGGACCCTACAATGAGCAGTTCTTC.

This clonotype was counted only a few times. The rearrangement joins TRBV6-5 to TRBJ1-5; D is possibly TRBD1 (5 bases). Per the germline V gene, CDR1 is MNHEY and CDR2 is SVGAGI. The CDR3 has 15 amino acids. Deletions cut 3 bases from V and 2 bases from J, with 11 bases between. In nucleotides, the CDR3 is TGTGCCAGCAGTTATGATCCCAGGGGCAATCAGCCCCAGCATTTT. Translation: CASSYDPRGNQPQHF.

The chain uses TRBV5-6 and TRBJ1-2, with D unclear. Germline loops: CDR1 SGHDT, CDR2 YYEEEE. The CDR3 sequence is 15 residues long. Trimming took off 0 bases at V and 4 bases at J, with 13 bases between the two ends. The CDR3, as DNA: TGTGCCAGCAGCTTGGGTTCGACGAGCACCTATGGCTACACCTTC. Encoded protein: CASSLGSTSTYGYTF.

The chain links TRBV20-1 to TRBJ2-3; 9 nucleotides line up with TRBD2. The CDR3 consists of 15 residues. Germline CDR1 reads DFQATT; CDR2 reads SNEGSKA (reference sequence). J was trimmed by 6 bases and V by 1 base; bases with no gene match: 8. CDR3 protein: CSARGLAVNGDTQYF. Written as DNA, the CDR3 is TGCAGTGCTAGAGGACTAGCGGTGAATGGGGATACGCAGTATTTT.

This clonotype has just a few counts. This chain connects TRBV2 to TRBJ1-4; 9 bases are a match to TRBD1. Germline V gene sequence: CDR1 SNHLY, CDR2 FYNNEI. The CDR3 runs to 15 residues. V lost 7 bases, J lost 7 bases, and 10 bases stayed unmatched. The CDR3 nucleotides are TGTGCCAGCAAATCGACGGGACAGGGTGGTGAAAAACTGTTTTTT. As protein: CASKSTGQGGEKLFF. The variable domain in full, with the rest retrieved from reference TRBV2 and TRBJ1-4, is EPEVTQTPSHQVTQMGQEVILRCVPISNHLYFYWYRQILGQKVEFLVSFYNNEISEKSEIFDDQFSVERPDGSNFTLKIRSTKLEDSAMYFCASKSTGQGGEKLFFGSGTQLSVL.

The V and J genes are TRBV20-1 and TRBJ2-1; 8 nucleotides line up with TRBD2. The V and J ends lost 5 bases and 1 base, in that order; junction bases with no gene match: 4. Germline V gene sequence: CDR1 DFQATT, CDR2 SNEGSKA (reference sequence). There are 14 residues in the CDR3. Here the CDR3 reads CSAPPGGSYNEQFF. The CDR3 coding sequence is TGCAGTGCTCCACCGGGGGGGTCCTACAATGAGCAGTTCTTC.

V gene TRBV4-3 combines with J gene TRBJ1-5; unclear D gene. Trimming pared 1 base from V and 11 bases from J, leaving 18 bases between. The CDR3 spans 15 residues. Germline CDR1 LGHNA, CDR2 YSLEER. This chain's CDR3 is CASSQGLSTIGTQHF. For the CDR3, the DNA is TGCGCCAGCAGCCAAGGACTCTCCACCATCGGGACCCAGCATTTT.

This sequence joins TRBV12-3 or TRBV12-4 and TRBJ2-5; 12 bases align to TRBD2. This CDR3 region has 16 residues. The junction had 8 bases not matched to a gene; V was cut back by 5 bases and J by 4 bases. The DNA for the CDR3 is TGTGCCAGCAGTCCTAGCGGGAGGGCGAGGCGAGAGACCCAGTACTTC. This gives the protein CASSPSGRARRETQYF.

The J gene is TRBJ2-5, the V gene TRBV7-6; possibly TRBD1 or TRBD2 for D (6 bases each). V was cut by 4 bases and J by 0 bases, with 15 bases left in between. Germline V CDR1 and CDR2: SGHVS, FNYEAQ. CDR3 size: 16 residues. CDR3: CASSSPPGANQETQYF. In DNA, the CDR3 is TGTGCCAGCAGCTCCCCCCCGGGGGCCAACCAAGAGACCCAGTACTTC.

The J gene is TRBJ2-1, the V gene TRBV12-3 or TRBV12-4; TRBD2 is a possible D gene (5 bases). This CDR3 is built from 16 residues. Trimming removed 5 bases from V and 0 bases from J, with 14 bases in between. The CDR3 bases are TGTGCCAGCAGTACACCCGGACTTCCCTCCTACAATGAGCAGTTCTTC. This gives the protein CASSTPGLPSYNEQFF.

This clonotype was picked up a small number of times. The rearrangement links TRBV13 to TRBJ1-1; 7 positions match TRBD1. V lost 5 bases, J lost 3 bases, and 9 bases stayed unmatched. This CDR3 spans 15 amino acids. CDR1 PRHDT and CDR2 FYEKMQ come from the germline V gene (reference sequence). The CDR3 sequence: CASSPRAGGYTEAFF. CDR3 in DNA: TGTGCCAGCAGCCCCAGAGCAGGGGGATACACTGAAGCTTTCTTT.

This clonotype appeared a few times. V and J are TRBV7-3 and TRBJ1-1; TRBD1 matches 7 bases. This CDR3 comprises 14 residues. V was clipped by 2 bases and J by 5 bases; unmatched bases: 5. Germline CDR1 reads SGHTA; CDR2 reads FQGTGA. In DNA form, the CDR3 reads TGTGCCAGCAGCTTACAGGGGGGACGGACTGAAGCTTTCTTT. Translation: CASSLQGGRTEAFF. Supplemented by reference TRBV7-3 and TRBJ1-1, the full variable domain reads GAGVSQTPSNKVTEKGKYVELRCDPISGHTALYWYRQSLGQGPEFLIYFQGTGAADDSGLPNDRFFAVRPEGSVSTLKIQRTERGDSAVYLCASSLQGGRTEAFFGQGTRLTVV.

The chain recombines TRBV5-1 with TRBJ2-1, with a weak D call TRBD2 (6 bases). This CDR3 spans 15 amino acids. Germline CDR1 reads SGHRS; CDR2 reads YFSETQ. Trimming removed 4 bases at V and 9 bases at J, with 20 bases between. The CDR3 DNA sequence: TGCGCCAGCAGCAGTACCGGGACTTCTGGAGGTGAGCAGTTCTTC. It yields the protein CASSSTGTSGGEQFF.

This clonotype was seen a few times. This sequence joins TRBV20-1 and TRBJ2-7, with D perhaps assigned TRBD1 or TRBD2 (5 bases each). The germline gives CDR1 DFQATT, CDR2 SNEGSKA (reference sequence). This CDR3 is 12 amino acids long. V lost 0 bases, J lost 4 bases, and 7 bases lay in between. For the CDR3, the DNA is TGCAGTGCTAGAGACAGGGAGTACGAGCAGTACTTC. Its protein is CSARDREYEQYF.

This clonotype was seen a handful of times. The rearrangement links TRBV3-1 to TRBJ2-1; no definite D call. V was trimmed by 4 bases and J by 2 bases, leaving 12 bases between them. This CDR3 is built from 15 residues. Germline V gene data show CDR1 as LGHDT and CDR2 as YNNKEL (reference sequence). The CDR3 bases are TGTGCCAGCAGCCCTCCCCCAGGCCCCTACAATGAGCAGTTCTTC. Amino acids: CASSPPPGPYNEQFF.

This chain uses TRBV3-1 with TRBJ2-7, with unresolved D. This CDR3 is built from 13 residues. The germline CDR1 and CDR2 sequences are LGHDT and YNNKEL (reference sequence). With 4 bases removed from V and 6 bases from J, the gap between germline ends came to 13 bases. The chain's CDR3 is CASSRNTVREQYF. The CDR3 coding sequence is TGTGCCAGCAGCCGGAACACTGTCCGCGAGCAGTACTTC.

The CDR3 sequence is CASSQVSGTGNEQYF. The CDR3 nucleotides are TGTGCCAGCAGCCAAGTTTCCGGGACAGGGAACGAGCAGTACTTC. The chain is built from TRBV3-1 and TRBJ2-7; 9 bases agree with TRBD1. V shed 1 base and J 5 bases; nucleotides not matched to a gene: 6. This CDR3 comprises 15 residues. The germline gives CDR1 LGHDT, CDR2 YNNKEL (reference sequence).